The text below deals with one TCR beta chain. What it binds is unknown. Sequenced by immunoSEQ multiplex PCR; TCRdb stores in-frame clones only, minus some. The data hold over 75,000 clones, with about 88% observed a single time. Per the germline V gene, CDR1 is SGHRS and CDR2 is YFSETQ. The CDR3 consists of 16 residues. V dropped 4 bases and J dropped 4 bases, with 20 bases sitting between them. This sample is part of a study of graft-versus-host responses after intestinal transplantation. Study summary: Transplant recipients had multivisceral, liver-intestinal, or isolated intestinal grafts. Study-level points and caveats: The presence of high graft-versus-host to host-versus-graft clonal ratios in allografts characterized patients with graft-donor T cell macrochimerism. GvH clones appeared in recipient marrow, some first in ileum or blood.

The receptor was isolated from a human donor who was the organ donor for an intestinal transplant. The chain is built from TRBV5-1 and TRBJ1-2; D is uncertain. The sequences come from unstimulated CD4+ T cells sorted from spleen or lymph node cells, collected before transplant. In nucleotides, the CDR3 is TGCGCCAGCAGCCCACAGTCGGCGTCAGTACTCTATGGCTACACCTTC. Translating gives CASSPQSASVLYGYTF.